The clone carrying this T cell receptor (beta chain) was picked up a small number of times. This CDR3 has 16 amino acids. Germline assignment: CDR1 SGHKS and CDR2 YYEKEE (reference sequence). Losses at the gene ends were 3 bases for V and 3 bases for J; bases not matched to a gene: 4. Clones were sequenced by immunoSEQ multiplex PCR, and TCRdb holds only the in-frame ones, with some missing. The sample contains about 90,000 clones, roughly 80% of which appear only once. The data stem from a study of blood T cell repertoires in COVID-19. About the research overall: Sources were T cells, B-cell-depleted T cells, or PBMCs; the material itself was cDNA or gDNA.

The material sequenced was peripheral blood. The chain joins TRBV5-5 to TRBJ1-5; TRBD1 matches 12 bases. This TCR derives from a woman aged 70 to 79 with acute or convalescent COVID-19. The DNA for the CDR3 is TGTGCCAGCAGCTGGGGACAGGGGGCGGCCAATCAGCCCCAGCATTTT. This gives the protein CASSWGQGAANQPQHF.